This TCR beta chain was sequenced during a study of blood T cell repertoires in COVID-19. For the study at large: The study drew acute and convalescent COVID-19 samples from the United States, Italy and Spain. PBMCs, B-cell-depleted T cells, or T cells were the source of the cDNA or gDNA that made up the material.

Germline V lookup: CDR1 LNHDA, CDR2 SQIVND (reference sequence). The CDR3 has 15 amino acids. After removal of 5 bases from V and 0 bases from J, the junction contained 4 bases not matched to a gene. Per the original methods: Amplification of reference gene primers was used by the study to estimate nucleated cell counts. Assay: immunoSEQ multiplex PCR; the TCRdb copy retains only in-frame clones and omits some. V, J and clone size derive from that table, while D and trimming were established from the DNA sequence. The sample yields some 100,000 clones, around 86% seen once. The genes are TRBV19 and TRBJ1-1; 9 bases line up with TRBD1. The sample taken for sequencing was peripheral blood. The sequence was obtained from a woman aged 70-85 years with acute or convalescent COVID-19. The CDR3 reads CASSGGQGMNTEAFF. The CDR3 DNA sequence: TGTGCCAGTAGTGGGGGACAGGGCATGAACACTGAAGCTTTCTTT.